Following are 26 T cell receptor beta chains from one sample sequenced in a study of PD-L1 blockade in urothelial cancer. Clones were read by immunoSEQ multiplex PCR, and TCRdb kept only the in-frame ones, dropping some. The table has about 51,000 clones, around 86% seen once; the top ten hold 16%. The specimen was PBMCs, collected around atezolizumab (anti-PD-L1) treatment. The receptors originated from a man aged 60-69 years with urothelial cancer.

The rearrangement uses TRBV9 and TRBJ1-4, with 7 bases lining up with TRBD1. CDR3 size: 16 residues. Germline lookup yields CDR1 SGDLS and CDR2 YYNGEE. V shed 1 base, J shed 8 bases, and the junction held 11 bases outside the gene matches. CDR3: CASSVTFDRVVEKLFF. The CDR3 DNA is TGTGCCAGCAGCGTAACCTTCGACAGGGTGGTAGAAAAACTGTTTTTT. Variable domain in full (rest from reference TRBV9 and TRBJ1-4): DSGVTQTPKHLITATGQRVTLRCSPRSGDLSVYWYQQSLDQGLQFLIQYYNGEERAKGNILERFSAQQFPDLHSELNLSSLELGDSALYFCASSVTFDRVVEKLFFGSGTQLSVL.

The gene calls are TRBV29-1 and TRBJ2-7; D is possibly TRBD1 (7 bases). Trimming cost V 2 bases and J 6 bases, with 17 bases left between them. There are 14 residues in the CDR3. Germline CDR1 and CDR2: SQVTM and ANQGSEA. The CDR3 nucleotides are TGCAGCGTTGAAAGGAGGGGTAGGACAGGCGAGCAGTACTTC. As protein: CSVERRGRTGEQYF.

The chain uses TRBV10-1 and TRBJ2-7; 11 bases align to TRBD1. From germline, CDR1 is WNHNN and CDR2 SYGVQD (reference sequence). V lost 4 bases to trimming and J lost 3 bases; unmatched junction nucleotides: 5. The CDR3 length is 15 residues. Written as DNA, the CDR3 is TGCGCCAGCAGTGGGGGACAGGGGGATCTCTACGAGCAGTACTTC. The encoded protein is CASSGGQGDLYEQYF.

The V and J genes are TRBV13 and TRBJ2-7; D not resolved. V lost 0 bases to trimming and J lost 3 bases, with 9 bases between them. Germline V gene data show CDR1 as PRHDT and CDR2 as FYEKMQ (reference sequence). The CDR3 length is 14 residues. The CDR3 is CASSLGPGGYEQYF. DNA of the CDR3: TGTGCCAGCAGCTTAGGTCCCGGCGGCTACGAGCAGTACTTC.

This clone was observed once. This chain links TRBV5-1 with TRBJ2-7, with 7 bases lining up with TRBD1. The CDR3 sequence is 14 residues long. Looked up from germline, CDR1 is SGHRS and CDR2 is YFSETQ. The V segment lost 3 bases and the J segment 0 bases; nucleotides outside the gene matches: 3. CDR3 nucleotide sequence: TGCGCCAGCAGCTCGGACAGGAACTCCTACGAGCAGTACTTC. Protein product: CASSSDRNSYEQYF. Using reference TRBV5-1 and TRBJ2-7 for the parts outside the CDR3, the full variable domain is KAGVTQTPRYLIKTRGQQVTLSCSPISGHRSVSWYQQTPGQGLQFLFEYFSETQRNKGNFPGRFSGRQFSNSRSEMNVSTLELGDSALYLCASSSDRNSYEQYFGPGTRLTVT.

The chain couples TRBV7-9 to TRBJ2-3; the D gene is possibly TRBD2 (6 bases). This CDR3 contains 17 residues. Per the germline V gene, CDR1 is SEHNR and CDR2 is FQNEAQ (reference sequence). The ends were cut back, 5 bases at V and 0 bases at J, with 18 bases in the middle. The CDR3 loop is CASSTGSPGLSTDTQYF. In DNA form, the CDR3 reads TGTGCCAGCAGCACAGGTAGTCCGGGACTTAGCACAGATACGCAGTATTTT.

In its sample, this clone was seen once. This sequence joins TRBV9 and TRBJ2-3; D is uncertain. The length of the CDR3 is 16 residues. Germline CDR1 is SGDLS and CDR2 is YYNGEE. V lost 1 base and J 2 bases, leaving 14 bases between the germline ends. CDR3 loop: CASSVPLTGVTDTQYF. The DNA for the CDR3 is TGTGCCAGCAGCGTACCCCTTACCGGTGTCACAGATACGCAGTATTTT.

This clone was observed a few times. CDR3: CASSLTGTQNYGYTF. In nucleotides, the CDR3 is TGTGCCAGCAGTTTAACCGGGACACAGAACTATGGCTACACCTTC. The gene calls are TRBV6-1 and TRBJ1-2, with D perhaps matching TRBD1 (6 bases). Trimming stripped 5 bases from V and 2 bases from J, with 15 bases between. Looked up from germline, CDR1 is MNHNS and CDR2 is SASEGT. The length of the CDR3 is 15 residues.

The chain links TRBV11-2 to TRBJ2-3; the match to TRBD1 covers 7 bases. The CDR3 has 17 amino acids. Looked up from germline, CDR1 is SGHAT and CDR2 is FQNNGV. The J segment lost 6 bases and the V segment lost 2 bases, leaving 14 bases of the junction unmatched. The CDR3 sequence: CASSLFPDRVPTDTQYF. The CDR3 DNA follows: TGTGCCAGCAGCTTATTTCCCGACAGGGTCCCTACCGATACGCAGTATTTT.

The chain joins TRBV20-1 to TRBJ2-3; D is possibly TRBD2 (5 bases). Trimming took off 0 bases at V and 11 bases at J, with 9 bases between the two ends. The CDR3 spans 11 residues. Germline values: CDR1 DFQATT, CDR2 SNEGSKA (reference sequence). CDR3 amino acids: CSARDGRGQYF. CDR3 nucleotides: TGCAGTGCTAGAGATGGACGGGGGCAGTATTTT.

CDR3 amino acids: CASSVELGRVTEQYF. The DNA for the CDR3 is TGTGCCAGCAGTGTAGAGCTCGGCAGGGTCACCGAGCAGTACTTC. The chain carries TRBV6-1 and TRBJ2-7, with a possible D match to TRBD1 (5 bases). This CDR3 is built from 15 residues. V lost 4 bases, J lost 6 bases, and 19 bases lay in between. Germline V gene lookup returns CDR1 MNHNS and CDR2 SASEGT.

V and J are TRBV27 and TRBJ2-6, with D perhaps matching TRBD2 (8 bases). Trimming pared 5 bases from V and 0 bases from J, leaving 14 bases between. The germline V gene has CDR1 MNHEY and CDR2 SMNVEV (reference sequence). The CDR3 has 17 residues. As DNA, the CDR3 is TGTGCCAGCAGTGTACAGGGGACTAGCTCTGGGGCCAACGTCCTGACTTTC. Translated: CASSVQGTSSGANVLTF.

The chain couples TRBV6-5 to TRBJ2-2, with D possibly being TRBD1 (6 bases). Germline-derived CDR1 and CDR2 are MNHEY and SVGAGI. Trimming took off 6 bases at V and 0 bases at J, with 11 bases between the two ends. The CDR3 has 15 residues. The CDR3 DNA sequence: TGTGCCAGCAGATCTGGACAGACGAACACCGGGGAGCTGTTTTTT. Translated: CASRSGQTNTGELFF.

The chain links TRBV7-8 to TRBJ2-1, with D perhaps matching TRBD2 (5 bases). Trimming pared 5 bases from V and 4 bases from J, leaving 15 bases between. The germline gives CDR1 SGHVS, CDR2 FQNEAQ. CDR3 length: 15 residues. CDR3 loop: CASSEHTGEYNEQFF. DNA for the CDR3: TGTGCCAGCAGCGAACACACCGGGGAATACAATGAGCAGTTCTTC.

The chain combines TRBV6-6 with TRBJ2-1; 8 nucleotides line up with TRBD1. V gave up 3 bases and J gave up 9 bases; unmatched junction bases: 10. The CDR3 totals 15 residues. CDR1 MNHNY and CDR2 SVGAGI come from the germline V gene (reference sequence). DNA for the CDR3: TGTGCCAGCAGTTATAGGACAGGGCAAACCAGTGAGCAGTTCTTC. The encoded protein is CASSYRTGQTSEQFF.

The CDR3 coding sequence is TGTGCCAGCAGTGAATATCAATTTTCTGGAAACACCATATATTTT. Translating it yields CASSEYQFSGNTIYF. The rearrangement joins TRBV25-1 to TRBJ1-3; unclear D gene. The CDR3 spans 15 residues. The germline V gene has CDR1 MGHDK and CDR2 SYGVNS. V gave up 0 bases and J gave up 1 base, with 7 bases separating them.

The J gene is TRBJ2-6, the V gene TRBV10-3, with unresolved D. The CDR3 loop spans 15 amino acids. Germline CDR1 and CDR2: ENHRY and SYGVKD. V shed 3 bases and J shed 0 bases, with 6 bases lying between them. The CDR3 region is CAISEQTSGANVLTF. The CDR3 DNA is TGTGCCATCAGTGAACAGACCTCTGGGGCCAACGTCCTGACTTTC.

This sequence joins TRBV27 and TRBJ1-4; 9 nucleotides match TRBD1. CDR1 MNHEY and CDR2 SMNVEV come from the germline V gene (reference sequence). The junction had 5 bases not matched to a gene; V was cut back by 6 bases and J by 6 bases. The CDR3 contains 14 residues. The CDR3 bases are TGTGCCAGCAGGCCGGGACAGGGTCATGAAAAACTGTTTTTT. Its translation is CASRPGQGHEKLFF.

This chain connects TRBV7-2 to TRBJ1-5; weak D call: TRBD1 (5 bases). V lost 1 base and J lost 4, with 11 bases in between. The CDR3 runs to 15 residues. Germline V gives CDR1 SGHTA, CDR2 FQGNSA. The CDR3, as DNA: TGTGCCAGCAGCTTAGGTCTCGGGGGGAATCAGCCCCAGCATTTT. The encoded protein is CASSLGLGGNQPQHF.

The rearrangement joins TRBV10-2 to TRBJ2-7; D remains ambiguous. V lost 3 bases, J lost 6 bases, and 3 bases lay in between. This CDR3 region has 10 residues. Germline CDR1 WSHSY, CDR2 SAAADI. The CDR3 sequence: CASSDREQYF. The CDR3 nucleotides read TGCGCCAGCAGTGATCGCGAGCAGTACTTC.

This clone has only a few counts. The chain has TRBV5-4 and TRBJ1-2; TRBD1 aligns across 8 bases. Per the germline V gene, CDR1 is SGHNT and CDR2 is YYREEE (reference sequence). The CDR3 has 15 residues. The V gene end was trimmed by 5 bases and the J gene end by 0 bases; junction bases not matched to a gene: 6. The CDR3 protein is CASRQEQGANYGYTF. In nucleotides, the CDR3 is TGTGCCAGCAGGCAAGAACAGGGGGCTAACTATGGCTACACCTTC.

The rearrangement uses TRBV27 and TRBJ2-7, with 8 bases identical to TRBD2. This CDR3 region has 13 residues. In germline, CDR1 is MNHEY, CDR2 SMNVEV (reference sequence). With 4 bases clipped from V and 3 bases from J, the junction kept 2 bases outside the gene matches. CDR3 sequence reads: CASSWGLVYEQYF. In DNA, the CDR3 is TGTGCCAGCAGTTGGGGACTAGTCTACGAGCAGTACTTC.

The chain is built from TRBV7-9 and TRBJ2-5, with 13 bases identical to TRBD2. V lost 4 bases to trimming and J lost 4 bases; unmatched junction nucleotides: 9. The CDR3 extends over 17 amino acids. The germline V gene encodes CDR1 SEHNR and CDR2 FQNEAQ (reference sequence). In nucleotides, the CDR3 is TGTGCCAGCAGCTCGGGACTAGCGGGACTAAGGGGAGAGACCCAGTACTTC. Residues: CASSSGLAGLRGETQYF.

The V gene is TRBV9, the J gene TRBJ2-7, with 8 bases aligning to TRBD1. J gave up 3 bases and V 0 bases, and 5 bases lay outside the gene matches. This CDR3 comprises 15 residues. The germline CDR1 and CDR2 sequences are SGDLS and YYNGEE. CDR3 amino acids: CASSVDPTGVYEQYF. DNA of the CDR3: TGTGCCAGCAGCGTAGATCCGACAGGGGTCTACGAGCAGTACTTC.

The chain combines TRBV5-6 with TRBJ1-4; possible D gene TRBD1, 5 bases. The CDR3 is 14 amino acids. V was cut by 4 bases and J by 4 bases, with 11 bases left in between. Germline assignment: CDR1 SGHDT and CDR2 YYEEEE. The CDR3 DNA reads TGTGCCAGCAGCAGTCCAGACAGTAATGAAAAACTGTTTTTT. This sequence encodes CASSSPDSNEKLFF.

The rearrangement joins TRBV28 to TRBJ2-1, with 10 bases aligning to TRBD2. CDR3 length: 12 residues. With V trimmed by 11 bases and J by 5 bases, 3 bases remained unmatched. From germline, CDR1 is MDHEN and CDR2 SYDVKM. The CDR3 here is CAWTSGHNEQFF. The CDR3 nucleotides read TGTGCCTGGACTAGCGGACACAATGAGCAGTTCTTC.